This T cell receptor beta chain emerged from a study of response to subunit inactivated influenza vaccine. Study-level points and caveats: After each seasonal influenza vaccination, few new T cells are recruited, the authors suggested.

This clonotype came up a few times. Its target is not known. MiXCR, applied by TCRdb to the RT-PCR reads, yields one record per CDR3 protein. The data show fewer than 600,000 distinct CDR3 sequences, under 8.5% seen once. Germline CDR1 is MNHEY and CDR2 is SMNVEV (reference sequence). CDR3 size: 15 residues. The trim removed 3 bases at V and 7 bases at J, leaving 7 bases unmatched. The input for sequencing was PBMCs from blood, taken around 25 months after vaccination. The chain joins TRBV27 to TRBJ2-2; 8 positions match TRBD2. This clonotype originated in a man between 50 and 70 years old who received an inactivated influenza vaccine. CDR3 sequence: CASSFRGLGRGELFF. CDR3 DNA sequence: TGTGCCAGCAGTTTCCGGGGACTAGGACGCGGGGAGCTGTTTTTT.